This T cell receptor beta chain was captured by sequencing in a study of response to subunit inactivated influenza vaccine. TCRdb re-analysed the RT-PCR reads in MiXCR, keeping a single row per CDR3 protein. The profile shows hundreds of thousands of distinct CDR3 sequences, approximately 17% of them singletons. V was trimmed by 5 bases and J by 15 bases, leaving 14 bases between them. CDR3 length equals 11 residues. The sample in question was PBMCs from blood, obtained 4 to 6 days after vaccination. The sequence was obtained from a man between 50 and 59 years old who received an inactivated influenza vaccine. The chain uses TRBV12-3 or TRBV12-4 and TRBJ2-1; D is perhaps TRBD1 or TRBD2 (5 bases each). The CDR3 reads CASSISGTWFF. CDR3 bases: TGTGCCAGCAGTATCTCCGGGACCTGGTTCTTC.